Following are 14 T cell receptor beta chains from one sample sequenced in a study of shared clonotypes between healthy human individuals. Profiling relied on immunoSEQ multiplex PCR, and the TCRdb table lists in-frame clones only, not all of them. The sample lists approximately 980,000 clones; 76% were seen once. Sequencing input: memory CD4+ T cells sorted from blood. Subset: CD45RA-negative fraction. The receptor source for this set is a man between 18 and 35 years old in good health.

The rearrangement joins TRBV30 to TRBJ2-7; D possibly matches TRBD1 or TRBD2 (5 bases each). V lost 5 bases to trimming and J lost 6 bases, with 17 bases between them. Germline V gene lookup returns CDR1 GTSNPN and CDR2 SVGIG (reference sequence). This CDR3 is built from 13 residues. CDR3 nucleotide sequence: TGTGCCTGGGGGGGTCAGGTGATAGGCGAGCAGTACTTC. It specifies CAWGGQVIGEQYF.

The V and J genes are TRBV18 and TRBJ1-5; a possible D gene is TRBD1 (6 bases). The V gene's germline CDR1 is KGHSH and CDR2 LQKENI. This CDR3 is built from 14 residues. Trimming took off 5 bases at V and 4 bases at J, with 12 bases between the two ends. CDR3 in DNA: TGTGCCAGCTCAGAGGCAGGGGAGAATCAGCCCCAGCATTTT. It codes for CASSEAGENQPQHF.

This clone turned up a few times. The chain combines TRBV30 with TRBJ1-5; no firm D call. The CDR3 extends over 12 amino acids. Looked up from germline, CDR1 is GTSNPN and CDR2 is SVGIG (reference sequence). The V end lost 2 bases, the J end lost 6 bases, and 8 bases lay between the germline ends. The DNA for the CDR3 is TGTGCCTGGAGTAGTGGCATTCAGCCCCAGCATTTT. Its protein is CAWSSGIQPQHF.

V usage is TRBV5-4 and J usage is TRBJ2-7; D is uncertain. Germline CDR1 reads SGHNT; CDR2 reads YYREEE (reference sequence). The CDR3 runs to 14 residues. Trimming took 0 bases from V and 4 from J, leaving 11 bases between them. The CDR3 spells CASSLDLGRYEQYF. For the CDR3, the DNA is TGTGCCAGCAGCTTGGATTTAGGGCGGTACGAGCAGTACTTC.

This sequence joins TRBV7-9 and TRBJ2-3, with TRBD2 as a possible D gene (6 bases). This CDR3 contains 15 residues. Germline CDR1 and CDR2: SEHNR and FQNEAQ (reference sequence). V lost 3 bases to trimming and J lost 2 bases, with 12 bases between them. DNA for the CDR3: TGTGCCAGCAGCTTTCCTGCGGGGTACACAGATACGCAGTATTTT. Translating it yields CASSFPAGYTDTQYF. Full variable domain (remainder filled in from reference TRBV7-9 and TRBJ2-3): DTGVSQNPRHKITKRGQNVTFRCDPISEHNRLYWYRQTLGQGPEFLTYFQNEAQLEKSRLLSDRFSAERPKGSFSTLEIQRTEQGDSAMYLCASSFPAGYTDTQYFGPGTRLTVL.

This clone has only one observation. This chain links TRBV19 with TRBJ2-7; 11 bases are shared with TRBD1. The length of the CDR3 is 14 residues. CDR1 is LNHDA, CDR2 SQIVND, per germline (reference sequence). Trimming at V came to 10 bases and at J to 3 bases, leaving 8 bases not matched to a gene. Here the CDR3 DNA reads TGTGCCACCGGATCCGGGACAGGGGGCTACGAGCAGTACTTC. Translating it yields CATGSGTGGYEQYF. Filled out from reference TRBV19 and TRBJ2-7, the complete variable domain reads DGGITQSPKYLFRKEGQNVTLSCEQNLNHDAMYWYRQDPGQGLRLIYYSQIVNDFQKGDIAEGYSVSREKKESFPLTVTSAQKNPTAFYLCATGSGTGGYEQYFGPGTRLTVT.

The chain recombines TRBV29-1 with TRBJ1-3; D remains ambiguous. V was shortened by 7 bases and J by 3 bases, with 13 bases between the two germline ends. The germline V gene has CDR1 SQVTM and CDR2 ANQGSEA. CDR3 length equals 13 residues. The CDR3 loop reads CSAAPQSGNTIYF. CDR3 bases: TGCAGCGCCGCTCCACAGAGTGGAAACACCATATATTTT.

This sequence joins TRBV6-1 and TRBJ1-2, with 9 bases lining up with TRBD1. V lost 0 bases and J lost 5; bases outside the gene matches: 4. The V gene's germline CDR1 is MNHNS and CDR2 SASEGT. This CDR3 comprises 15 residues. As DNA, the CDR3 is TGTGCCAGCAGTGAAGCCGGGACAGGGTATTATGGCTACACCTTC. Translating it yields CASSEAGTGYYGYTF.

The rearrangement uses TRBV7-8 and TRBJ1-1, with 10 bases identical to TRBD1. Germline V gene lookup returns CDR1 SGHVS and CDR2 FQNEAQ. The CDR3 covers 14 residues. V lost 6 bases, J lost 7 bases, and 8 bases stayed unmatched. DNA for the CDR3: TGTGCCAGCAGTCTAGGGACAGGGGTTGGTGAAGCTTTCTTT. The encoded protein is CASSLGTGVGEAFF.

The chain recombines TRBV4-1 with TRBJ1-3, with 10 bases identical to TRBD1. The CDR3 runs 15 residues. The J segment lost 4 bases and the V segment lost 4 bases, leaving 4 bases of the junction unmatched. Germline-derived CDR1 and CDR2 are MGHRA and YSYEKL. CDR3 region: CASSLSDRGGNTIYF. Written as DNA, the CDR3 is TGCGCCAGCAGCCTCTCGGACAGGGGGGGAAACACCATATATTTT.

This sequence joins TRBV5-4 and TRBJ1-1, with a tentative D call TRBD1 (5 bases). The CDR3 has 12 amino acids. V shed 4 bases and J shed 7 bases, with 11 bases lying between them. The germline CDR1 and CDR2 sequences are SGHNT and YYREEE (reference sequence). CDR3 coding DNA: TGTGCCAGCAGCCGGGACGGTCTTGAAGCTTTCTTT. Its translation is CASSRDGLEAFF. The full variable domain, its missing parts supplied by reference TRBV5-4 and TRBJ1-1, is ETGVTQSPTHLIKTRGQQVTLRCSSQSGHNTVSWYQQALGQGPQFIFQYYREEENGRGNFPPRFSGLQFPNYSSELNVNALELDDSALYLCASSRDGLEAFFGQGTRLTVV.

This chain connects TRBV18 to TRBJ2-2; tentatively, D is TRBD2 (5 bases). V lost 3 bases, J lost 3 bases, and 14 bases lay in between. CDR1 is KGHSH and CDR2 is LQKENI in the germline V gene. The CDR3 is made up of 16 amino acids. CDR3 region: CASSPRASRDTGELFF. The DNA of the CDR3 is TGTGCCAGCTCACCCAGAGCCTCGCGGGACACCGGGGAGCTGTTTTTT. The full variable domain, in which reference TRBV18 and TRBJ2-2 provide the parts outside the CDR3, is NAGVMQNPRHLVRRRGQEARLRCSPMKGHSHVYWYRQLPEEGLKFMVYLQKENIIDESGMPKERFSAEFPKEGPSILRIQQVVRGDSAAYFCASSPRASRDTGELFFGEGSRLTVL.

The chain couples TRBV5-5 to TRBJ2-1; D not certain. CDR3 length: 13 residues. Trimming took off 3 bases at V and 5 bases at J, with 9 bases between the two ends. Germline loops: CDR1 SGHKS, CDR2 YYEKEE (reference sequence). CDR3: CASSSVSNNEQFF. In nucleotides, the CDR3 is TGTGCCAGCAGCTCCGTCAGTAACAATGAGCAGTTCTTC.

The rearrangement links TRBV5-1 to TRBJ1-3, with no clear D. CDR3 size: 15 residues. Germline V lookup: CDR1 SGHRS, CDR2 YFSETQ. Trimming left V 0 bases short and J 3 bases short, with 10 bases between. CDR3 sequence (DNA): TGCGCCAGCAGCTTGGGCACCCCTAGTGGAAACACCATATATTTT. This encodes CASSLGTPSGNTIYF.